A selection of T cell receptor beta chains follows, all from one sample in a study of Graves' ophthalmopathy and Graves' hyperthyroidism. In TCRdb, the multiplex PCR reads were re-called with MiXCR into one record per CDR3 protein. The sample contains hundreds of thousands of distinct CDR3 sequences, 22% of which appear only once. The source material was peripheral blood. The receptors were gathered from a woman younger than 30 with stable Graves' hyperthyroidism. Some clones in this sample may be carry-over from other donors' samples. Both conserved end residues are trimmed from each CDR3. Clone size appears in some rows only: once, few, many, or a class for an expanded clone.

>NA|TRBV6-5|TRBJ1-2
ASSFRGPGGGYT
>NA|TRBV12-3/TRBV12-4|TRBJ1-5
ASSLVSTGNQPQH
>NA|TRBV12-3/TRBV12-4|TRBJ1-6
ASSPGRAPLH
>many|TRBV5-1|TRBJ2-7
ASSLENYEQY
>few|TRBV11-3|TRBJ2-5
ASSLFDSAGTSGGAEETQY
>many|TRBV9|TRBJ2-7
ASSLGTTTGEQY
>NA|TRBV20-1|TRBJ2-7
SARDMAAGEQY
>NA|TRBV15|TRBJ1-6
ATSRVWDSPLH
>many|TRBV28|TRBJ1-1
ASSSSGGTEAF
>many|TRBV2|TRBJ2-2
ASSPHRTSGSIGGELF
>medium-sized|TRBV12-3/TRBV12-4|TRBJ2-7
ASRPAGTAGGEQY
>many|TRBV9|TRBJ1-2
ASSVAERFYGYT
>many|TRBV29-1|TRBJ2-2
SVEAGGNTGELF
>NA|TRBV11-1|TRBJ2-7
ASSSISGVNVYEQY
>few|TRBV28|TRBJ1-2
ASRSGRIYGYT
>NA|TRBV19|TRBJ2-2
ATRKEGQGGTGELF
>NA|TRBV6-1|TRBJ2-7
ASRIRVGEQY
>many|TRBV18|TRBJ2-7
ASSTWTGDPYEQY
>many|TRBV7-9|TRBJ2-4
ASSLERVRKNIQY
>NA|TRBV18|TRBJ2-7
ASSPRPGGQGSEQY
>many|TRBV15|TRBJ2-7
ATSFREGEQY
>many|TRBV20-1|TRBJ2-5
SASTSSTPETQY
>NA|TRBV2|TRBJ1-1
ASSDWQANTEAF
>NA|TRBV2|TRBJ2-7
ASIAISEQY
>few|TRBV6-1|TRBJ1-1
ATQSGTVNTEAF
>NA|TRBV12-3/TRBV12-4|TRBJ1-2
ASSPPPGSRGGYT
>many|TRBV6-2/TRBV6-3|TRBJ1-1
ASSAPQGGGEAF
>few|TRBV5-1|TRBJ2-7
ASRVAGAYEQY
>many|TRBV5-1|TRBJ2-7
ASSFESSYEQY
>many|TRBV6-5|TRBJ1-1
ASSYEARDRGNTEAF
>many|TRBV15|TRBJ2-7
ATSRNRVSYEQY
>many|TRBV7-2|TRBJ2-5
ASSKPGGSQY
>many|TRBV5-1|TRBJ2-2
ASSLVGEAGELF
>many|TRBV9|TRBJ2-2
ASSDLTSGSSGELF
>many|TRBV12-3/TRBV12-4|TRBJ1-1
ASSTRRDGNTEAF
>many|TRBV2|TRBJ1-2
ASRTGEFGGYT
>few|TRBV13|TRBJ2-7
ASSSLPGQGGYEQY
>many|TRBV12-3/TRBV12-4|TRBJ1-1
ASREQGRTEAF
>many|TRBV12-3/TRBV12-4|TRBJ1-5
ASSFAGGSNQPQH
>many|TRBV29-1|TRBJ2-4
SGDGENIQY
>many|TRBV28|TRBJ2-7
ASDEAGYEQY
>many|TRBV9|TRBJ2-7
ASSVGAGPIGYEQY
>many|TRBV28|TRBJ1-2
ASSLFRDGVYYGYT
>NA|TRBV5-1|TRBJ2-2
ASSSDRGSTGELF
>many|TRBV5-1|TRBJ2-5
ASMRGYQETQY